The sequence of this T cell receptor beta chain was determined in a study of monozygotic twins with inflammatory bowel disease. Through template switching, UMIs that included a 6-nucleotide sample barcode were added. Following a re-call of the 5' RACE reads, TCRdb has one entry per CDR3 protein and lacks DNA. The sample includes around 380,000 distinct CDR3 sequences. Points on this clonotype: Its antigen is unidentified.

Findings and caveats of the study: Relative to healthy twins, IBD patients had fewer clonotypes in common with others, a gap that was especially apparent with disease activity. TCRbeta diversity (inverse Simpson) was lower in IBD patients than in healthy co-twins. No one strong IBD-associated signal or clonotype was supported.

Germline V lookup: CDR1 LNHDA, CDR2 SQIVND (reference sequence). This CDR3 has 16 residues. This receptor was taken from a human donor with ulcerative colitis or Crohn's disease, or a healthy co-twin of an affected twin (not recorded which). Source material: blood. The rearrangement joins TRBV19 to TRBJ2-1; absent DNA, TCRdb's TRBD2 call cannot be checked. CDR3 in amino acids: CASSIGGTYPYNEQFF.